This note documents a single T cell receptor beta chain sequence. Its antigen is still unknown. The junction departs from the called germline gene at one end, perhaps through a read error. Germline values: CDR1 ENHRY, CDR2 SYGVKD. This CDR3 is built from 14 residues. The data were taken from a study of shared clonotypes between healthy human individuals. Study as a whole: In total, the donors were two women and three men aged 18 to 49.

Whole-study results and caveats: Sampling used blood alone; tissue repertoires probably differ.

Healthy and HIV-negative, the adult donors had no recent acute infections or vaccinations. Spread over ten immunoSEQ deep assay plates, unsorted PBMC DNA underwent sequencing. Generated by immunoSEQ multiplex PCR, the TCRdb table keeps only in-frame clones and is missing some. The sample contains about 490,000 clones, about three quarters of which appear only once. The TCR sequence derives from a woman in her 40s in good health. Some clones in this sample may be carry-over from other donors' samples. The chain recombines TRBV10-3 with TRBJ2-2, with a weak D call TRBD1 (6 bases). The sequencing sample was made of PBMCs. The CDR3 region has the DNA TGTGCCATCAGATACTCAGGGGATACCGGGGAGCTGTTTTTC. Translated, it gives CAIRYSGDTGELFF.